Given below is one TCR beta chain in context. Its target is not known. The entry originates in a study of cytomegalovirus exposure and HLA in healthy donors. Study overall: As an earlier analysis found, about 179 million T cells yielded 95 million to 130 million unique TCR beta sequences.

Use of 60 Vbeta and 13 Jbeta primers characterized the PCR. Assay used: immunoSEQ multiplex PCR; TCRdb lists only in-frame clones, some missing. The table lists about 110,000 clones, roughly 76% of them singletons, with around 5.8% in the top ten. Study-level points and caveats: Researchers reported from a later analysis that most CMV-associated TCR beta chains appeared HLA-restricted. More than 15,000 TCR beta sequences were associated with HLA alleles at 0.05 false discovery rate in a later analysis.

CDR3 length: 16 residues. The germline CDR1 and CDR2 sequences are SGHAT and FQNNGV. Trimming left V 5 bases short and J 5 bases short, with 20 bases between. The sequenced sample consisted of PBMCs. The chain recombines TRBV11-2 with TRBJ2-3, with TRBD2 as a possible D gene (6 bases). The receptor's source is a woman between 45 and 60 years old in good health and CMV-seropositive. CDR3 sequence (DNA): TGTGCCAGCAGCCAAATAACTAGCCCAAATCGAGATACGCAGTATTTT. Translation: CASSQITSPNRDTQYF.